The 22 T cell receptor beta chains listed next were all sequenced from one sample in a study of blood T cell repertoires in COVID-19. Clones were read by immunoSEQ multiplex PCR, and TCRdb kept only the in-frame ones, dropping some. This table has fewer than 350,000 clones, 90% appearing once. The sequencing sample was made of PBMCs or T cells enriched from blood (not recorded which). All receptors derive from a woman younger than 35 with acute COVID-19.

The chain is built from TRBV5-1 and TRBJ1-1; TRBD1 matches 8 bases. CDR3 length equals 16 residues. CDR1 and CDR2 from the germline V gene are SGHRS and YFSETQ. V shed 3 bases and J 4 bases; nucleotides not matched to a gene: 11. The CDR3 is CASSSQQGAQGTEAFF. The CDR3 DNA reads as TGCGCCAGCAGCTCACAGCAGGGGGCGCAGGGCACTGAAGCTTTCTTT.

The V gene is TRBV4-1, the J gene TRBJ1-6; 9 bases are shared with TRBD1. This CDR3 region has 18 residues. The J segment lost 0 bases and the V segment lost 1 base, leaving 4 bases of the junction unmatched. CDR1 is MGHRA, CDR2 YSYEKL, per germline. The CDR3 region has the DNA TGCGCCAGCAGCCAAGGGGACAGGGAAAGCTCCTATAATTCACCCCTCCACTTT. It is translated as CASSQGDRESSYNSPLHF.

Written as DNA, the CDR3 is TGTGCCAGTAGTCGGGGCCGGGACAGGGCGCGAGCCTCCTACGAGCAGTACTTC. It is translated as CASSRGRDRARASYEQYF. This sequence joins TRBV19 and TRBJ2-7, with 9 bases matching TRBD1. The CDR3 totals 18 residues. Germline CDR1 is LNHDA and CDR2 is SQIVND (reference sequence). V lost 5 bases to trimming and J lost 0 bases; unmatched junction nucleotides: 14. Filled out from reference TRBV19 and TRBJ2-7, the complete variable domain reads DGGITQSPKYLFRKEGQNVTLSCEQNLNHDAMYWYRQDPGQGLRLIYYSQIVNDFQKGDIAEGYSVSREKKESFPLTVTSAQKNPTAFYLCASSRGRDRARASYEQYFGPGTRLTVT.

The V gene is TRBV6-2 or TRBV6-3, the J gene TRBJ1-2; possibly TRBD1 for D (6 bases). Germline CDR1 MNHEY, CDR2 SVGEGT. The CDR3 runs 11 residues. Between the trimmed V and J ends, which lost 5 bases and 5 bases, there was a span of 6 bases. DNA of the CDR3: TGTGCCAGCAGTACAGGGTATGGCTACACCTTC. Translation gives CASSTGYGYTF.

In this sample, this clone turned up once. CDR3 DNA sequence: TGTGCCAGCACTCGGTCAGGGGGGAAGACAGATACGCAGTATTTT. This gives the protein CASTRSGGKTDTQYF. V usage is TRBV27 and J usage is TRBJ2-3; D is possibly TRBD1 (7 bases). Germline loops: CDR1 MNHEY, CDR2 SMNVEV (reference sequence). Trimming took off 7 bases at V and 3 bases at J, with 17 bases between the two ends. The CDR3 has 15 amino acids.

This clone was seen just once. The chain uses TRBV30 and TRBJ2-7; 9 bases agree with TRBD1. CDR1 and CDR2 from the germline V gene are GTSNPN and SVGIG (reference sequence). Trimming took 0 bases from V and 3 from J; bases not matched to a gene: 6. This CDR3 contains 15 residues. CDR3 sequence (DNA): TGTGCCTGGAGTGTACCGGGACAGGGCTACTACGAGCAGTACTTC. As protein: CAWSVPGQGYYEQYF.

V usage is TRBV28 and J usage is TRBJ1-3; D possibly corresponds to TRBD1 (6 bases). Deletions cut 4 bases from V and 1 base from J, with 14 bases between. Germline lookup yields CDR1 MDHEN and CDR2 SYDVKM. The CDR3 is made up of 16 amino acids. The CDR3 reads CASSYLLQGSGNTIYF. In DNA form, the CDR3 reads TGTGCCAGCAGTTACCTCCTACAGGGTTCTGGAAACACCATATATTTT.

The chain recombines TRBV6-5 with TRBJ1-3, with a weak D call TRBD1 (5 bases). CDR1 is MNHEY and CDR2 is SVGAGI in the germline V gene. The CDR3 extends over 13 amino acids. V shed 10 bases and J shed 2 bases, with 12 bases lying between them. This CDR3 is CATTRGAGNTIYF. The CDR3 nucleotides are TGTGCCACAACGCGGGGGGCTGGAAACACCATATATTTT.

This rearrangement joins TRBV7-8 to TRBJ2-1; a weak D match, TRBD2 (5 bases). The CDR3 totals 14 residues. Trimming removed 1 base from V and 4 bases from J, with 8 bases in between. Germline loops: CDR1 SGHVS, CDR2 FQNEAQ. The CDR3 nucleotides are TGTGCCAGCAGCTTAGGGGCGGGTTACAATGAGCAGTTCTTC. This translates into CASSLGAGYNEQFF.

The chain combines TRBV27 with TRBJ1-2; tentatively, D is TRBD1 (6 bases). Trimming took off 2 bases at V and 0 bases at J, with 10 bases between the two ends. The CDR3 is 15 amino acids. Per germline, CDR1 MNHEY and CDR2 SMNVEV (reference sequence). The CDR3 DNA follows: TGTGCCAGCAGTTTAAACAGGGCAACTAACTATGGCTACACCTTC. It specifies CASSLNRATNYGYTF.

The genes are TRBV12-5 and TRBJ2-7; 9 bases map to TRBD1. The CDR3 is made up of 18 amino acids. Germline lookup yields CDR1 LGHNT and CDR2 FRNRAP. J gave up 2 bases and V 1 base, and 12 bases lay outside the gene matches. The chain's CDR3 is CASGLDPGGQGLTYEQYF. The CDR3 DNA is TGTGCTAGTGGTTTGGATCCCGGGGGACAGGGCCTTACCTACGAGCAGTACTTC.

J is TRBJ2-5 and V is TRBV10-3; no reliable D call. Trimming stripped 3 bases from V and 1 base from J, with 9 bases between. Germline assignment: CDR1 ENHRY and CDR2 SYGVKD. The CDR3 contains 14 residues. The CDR3 reads CAISDNSAQETQYF. The CDR3 bases are TGTGCCATCAGTGACAACAGTGCCCAAGAGACCCAGTACTTC.

The chain links TRBV4-1 to TRBJ2-7; D perhaps matches TRBD2 (5 bases). The V gene lost 4 bases and the J gene lost 2 bases, with 18 bases spanning the gap. Germline V gene data show CDR1 as MGHRA and CDR2 as YSYEKL. CDR3 length equals 16 residues. The DNA of the CDR3 is TGCGCCAGCAGCCCAGGAGCGGCCCGCAGCGCCTACGAGCAGTACTTC. Amino acids: CASSPGAARSAYEQYF.

J is TRBJ1-2 and V is TRBV5-4; a weak D match, TRBD1 (5 bases). This CDR3 region has 13 residues. CDR1 and CDR2 (germline): SGHNT, YYREEE (reference sequence). Trimming took 3 bases from V and 1 from J, leaving 7 bases between them. The CDR3 loop is CASSWGDNYGYTF. CDR3 nucleotide sequence: TGTGCCAGCAGCTGGGGGGATAACTATGGCTACACCTTC.

The CDR3 here is CASSPRTLPYSPLHF. In DNA, the CDR3 is TGTGCCAGCAGTCCCCGGACATTGCCATACTCACCCCTCCACTTT. This sequence joins TRBV27 and TRBJ1-6; D may be TRBD1 (5 bases). The germline CDR1 and CDR2 sequences are MNHEY and SMNVEV (reference sequence). The CDR3 runs to 15 residues. Trimming removed 5 bases from V and 10 bases from J, with 18 bases in between.

This clone was detected once. V and J are TRBV27 and TRBJ1-5; D ambiguous. The V gene lost 2 bases and the J gene lost 0 bases, with 8 bases spanning the gap. CDR3 size: 15 residues. CDR1 is MNHEY, CDR2 SMNVEV, per germline (reference sequence). CDR3 amino acids: CASSLSDGSNQPQHF. CDR3 sequence (DNA): TGTGCCAGCAGTTTAAGCGATGGTAGCAATCAGCCCCAGCATTTT.

This chain links TRBV29-1 with TRBJ2-1; TRBD2 agrees at 8 bases. Looked up from germline, CDR1 is SQVTM and CDR2 is ANQGSEA. The CDR3 covers 12 residues. J gave up 12 bases and V 7 bases, and 11 bases lay outside the gene matches. The CDR3: CSADPGGPMQFF. The CDR3, as DNA: TGCAGCGCTGACCCGGGGGGGCCCATGCAGTTCTTC.

V usage is TRBV24-1 and J usage is TRBJ2-1, with D perhaps matching TRBD2 (5 bases). Germline CDR1 is KGHDR and CDR2 is SFDVKD. The CDR3 spans 14 residues. Trimming removed 0 bases from V and 6 bases from J, with 8 bases in between. In DNA form, the CDR3 reads TGTGCCACCAGTGATTTGTCTAGCCCCAATGAGCAGTTCTTC. Residues: CATSDLSSPNEQFF.

This rearrangement joins TRBV5-4 to TRBJ1-6; 9 nucleotides align to TRBD1. From germline, CDR1 is SGHNT and CDR2 YYREEE (reference sequence). The CDR3 has 14 amino acids. V lost 4 bases, J lost 7 bases, and 3 bases stayed unmatched. CDR3 loop: CASSPDRGNSPLHF. The CDR3 DNA reads as TGTGCCAGCAGCCCGGACAGGGGAAATTCACCCCTCCACTTT.

V usage is TRBV11-2 and J usage is TRBJ1-5; no clear D gene. Germline values: CDR1 SGHAT, CDR2 FQNNGV. The CDR3 is 14 residues long. Deletions cut 4 bases from V and 2 bases from J, with 9 bases between. Here the CDR3 reads CASSSSTGNQPQHF. CDR3 nucleotide sequence: TGTGCCAGCAGCTCAAGCACCGGCAATCAGCCCCAGCATTTT.

V gene TRBV7-9 combines with J gene TRBJ2-3; TRBD1 aligns across 8 bases. V trimming: 3 bases; J trimming: 2 bases; junction bases outside the gene matches: 4. The CDR3 has 15 amino acids. Germline CDR1 SEHNR, CDR2 FQNEAQ (reference sequence). The CDR3 sequence is CASSLEDRVTDTQYF. Written as DNA, the CDR3 is TGTGCCAGCAGCTTGGAGGACAGGGTCACAGATACGCAGTATTTT.

The table lists this clone with a few counts. The chain is built from TRBV7-3 and TRBJ2-1, with D maybe TRBD2 (5 bases). The germline CDR1 and CDR2 sequences are SGHTA and FQGTGA. The CDR3 has 16 amino acids. V was trimmed by 5 bases and J by 0 bases, leaving 14 bases between them. The CDR3 region is CASSPYGDSSYNEQFF. CDR3 DNA sequence: TGTGCCAGCAGCCCATACGGGGATAGCTCCTACAATGAGCAGTTCTTC.